The source of this T cell receptor (beta chain) is a study of post-analysis software for immune sequencing data. Overall study findings and caveats: People with multiple sclerosis had a significantly lower normalized Chao1 diversity than controls did. Compared with controls, patients had more of about 5 TRBV segments, including TRBV5-6, TRBV5-1 and TRBV20-1.

In the case of this clonotype: Its antigen is as yet unknown.

Prepared TCR beta cDNA libraries contained unique molecular identifiers. MiXCR, run by TCRdb on the PCR reads, gives a single entry per CDR3 protein. The repertoire holds about 430,000 distinct CDR3 sequences, more than 30% seen once, with around 8% in the top ten. The ends were cut back, 6 bases at V and 7 bases at J, with 23 bases in the middle. Germline V lookup: CDR1 SGHDT, CDR2 YYEEEE. This CDR3 contains 17 residues. Sample: blood. The receptor was isolated from a girl aged 2-10 years with multiple sclerosis. The V and J genes are TRBV5-6 and TRBJ1-6; D might be TRBD1 (5 bases). This CDR3 is CASILRGAALGNSPLHF. The CDR3 DNA reads TGTGCCAGCATCCTCAGAGGGGCCGCCCTTGGGAATTCACCCCTCCACTTT.